This T cell receptor beta chain was recorded in a study of CD8+CD57+ T cells in acquired aplastic anemia. Study-level information: In CD4+ cells, healthy donors produced an average of roughly 11 million reads. Study-level findings and limits: Levels of CD8+ Simpson's diversity were not significantly distinct in patients versus controls.

Trimming took 5 bases from V and 2 from J, leaving 13 bases between them. The CDR3 loop spans 14 amino acids. The study profiled TCR beta VDJ and CDR3 using genomic DNA as template. One entry per CDR3 protein, called by TCRdb with MiXCR from the reads. The table lists hundreds of thousands of distinct CDR3 sequences, approximately 70% of them singletons. This clonotype was observed a few times. Its antigen is unidentified. The clonotype comes from a human donor in good health, serving as a control. V and J are TRBV12-3 or TRBV12-4 and TRBJ2-7, with D possibly matching TRBD1 (6 bases). The source material was sorted CD4+, CD8+, or CD8+CD57+ T cells (not recorded which) from PBMCs. CDR3 in DNA: TGTGCCAGCAGTCTCCAGACAGGTCCCTACGAGCAGTACTTC. It translates to CASSLQTGPYEQYF.